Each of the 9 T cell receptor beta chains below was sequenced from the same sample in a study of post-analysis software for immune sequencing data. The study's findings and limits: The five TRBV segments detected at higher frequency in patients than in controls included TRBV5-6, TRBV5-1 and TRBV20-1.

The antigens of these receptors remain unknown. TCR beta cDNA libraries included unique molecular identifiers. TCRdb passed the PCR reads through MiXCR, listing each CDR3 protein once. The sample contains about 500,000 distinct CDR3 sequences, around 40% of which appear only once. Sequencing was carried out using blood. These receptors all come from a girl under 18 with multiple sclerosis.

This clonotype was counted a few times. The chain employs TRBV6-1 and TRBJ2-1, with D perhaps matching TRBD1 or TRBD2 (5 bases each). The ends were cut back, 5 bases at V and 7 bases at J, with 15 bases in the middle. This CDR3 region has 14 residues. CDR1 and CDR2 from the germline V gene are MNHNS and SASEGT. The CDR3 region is CASSQRRDPNEQFF. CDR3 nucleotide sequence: TGTGCCAGCAGTCAAAGACGGGACCCAAATGAGCAGTTCTTC.

The chain's CDR3 is CSASGGSGRVLGETQYF. The CDR3 DNA follows: TGCAGTGCTAGTGGGGGTAGCGGGAGGGTTTTAGGAGAGACCCAGTACTTC. The chain uses TRBV20-1 and TRBJ2-5; TRBD2 agrees at 11 bases. The germline gives CDR1 DFQATT, CDR2 SNEGSKA (reference sequence). The length of the CDR3 is 17 residues. V shed 3 bases and J 4 bases; nucleotides not matched to a gene: 13.

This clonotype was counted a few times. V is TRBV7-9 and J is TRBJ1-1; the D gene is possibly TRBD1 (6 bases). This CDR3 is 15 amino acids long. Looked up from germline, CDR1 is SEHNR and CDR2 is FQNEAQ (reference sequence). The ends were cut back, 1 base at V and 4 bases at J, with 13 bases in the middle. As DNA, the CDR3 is TGTGCCAGCAGCTTAGTTCGGGGGCAAGGCACTGAAGCTTTCTTT. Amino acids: CASSLVRGQGTEAFF.

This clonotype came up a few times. DNA of the CDR3: TGCGCCAGCAGCACTTCTTTGACAGGGCTTGACTACACCTTC. Its translation is CASSTSLTGLDYTF. The chain carries TRBV5-1 and TRBJ1-2, with 7 bases that match TRBD1. Per the germline V gene, CDR1 is SGHRS and CDR2 is YFSETQ. The length of the CDR3 is 14 residues. V lost 4 bases and J lost 10; bases outside the gene matches: 13.

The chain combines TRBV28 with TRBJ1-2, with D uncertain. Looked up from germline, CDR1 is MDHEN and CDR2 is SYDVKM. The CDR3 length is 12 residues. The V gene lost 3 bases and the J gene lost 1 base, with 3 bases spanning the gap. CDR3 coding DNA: TGTGCCAGCAGTTTCCTTAACTATGGCTACACCTTC. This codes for CASSFLNYGYTF.

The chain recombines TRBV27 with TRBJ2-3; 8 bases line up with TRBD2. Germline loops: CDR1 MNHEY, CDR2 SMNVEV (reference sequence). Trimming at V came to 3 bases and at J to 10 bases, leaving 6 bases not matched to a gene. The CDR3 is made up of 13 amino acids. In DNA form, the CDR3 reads TGTGCCAGCAGTTTTTCGGGACTAGGAGCGCAGTATTTT. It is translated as CASSFSGLGAQYF.

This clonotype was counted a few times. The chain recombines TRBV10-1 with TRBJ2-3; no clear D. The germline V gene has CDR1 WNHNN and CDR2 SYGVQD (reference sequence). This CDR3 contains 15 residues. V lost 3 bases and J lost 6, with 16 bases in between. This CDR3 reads CASSDASQWVDTQYF. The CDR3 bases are TGCGCCAGCAGTGATGCATCACAGTGGGTGGATACGCAGTATTTT.

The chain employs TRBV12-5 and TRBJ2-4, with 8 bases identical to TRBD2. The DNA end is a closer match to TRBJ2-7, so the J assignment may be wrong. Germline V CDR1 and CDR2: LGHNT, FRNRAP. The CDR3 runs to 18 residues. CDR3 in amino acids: CASTPRAGEAGVSYEQYF. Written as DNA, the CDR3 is TGTGCTAGCACACCGAGGGCAGGGGAAGCGGGGGTCTCCTACGAGCAGTACTTC.

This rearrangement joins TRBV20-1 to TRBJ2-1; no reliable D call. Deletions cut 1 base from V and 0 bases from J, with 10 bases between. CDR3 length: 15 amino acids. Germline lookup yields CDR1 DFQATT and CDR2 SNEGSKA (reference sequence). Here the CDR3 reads CSARGFTSSYNEQFF. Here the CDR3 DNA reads TGCAGTGCTAGAGGTTTCACGAGCTCCTACAATGAGCAGTTCTTC.